These 15 T cell receptor beta chains came from one sample sequenced in a study of CD8+ T cells in alopecia areata. Sequencing templates came from extracted RNA that was reverse transcribed into cDNA. Sequencing used immunoSEQ multiplex PCR; TCRdb keeps in-frame clones, though not all of them. The data show hundreds of thousands of clones, 67% seen once. This specimen was CD4+ T cells sorted from blood, taken at week 0. The source is a human donor with alopecia areata.

The rearrangement joins TRBV30 to TRBJ2-7; 8 bases align to TRBD1. CDR1 is GTSNPN, CDR2 SVGIG, per germline (reference sequence). After removal of 0 bases from V and 2 bases from J, the junction contained 12 bases not matched to a gene. The CDR3 length is 17 residues. CDR3 in DNA: TGTGCCTGGAGTGTAAGCTCGGACAGGGTGAAGGCCTACGAGCAGTACTTC. It is translated as CAWSVSSDRVKAYEQYF.

This clone was seen just once. The chain employs TRBV29-1 and TRBJ1-1; no reliable D call. The CDR3 extends over 12 amino acids. Deletions cut 4 bases from V and 5 bases from J, with 11 bases between. Germline CDR1 SQVTM, CDR2 ANQGSEA. CDR3 coding DNA: TGCAGCGTTGGGTCTGGGGAGACTGAAGCTTTCTTT. The encoded protein is CSVGSGETEAFF.

V and J are TRBV7-2 and TRBJ2-5, with no clear D. The V gene's germline CDR1 is SGHTA and CDR2 FQGNSA. V was trimmed by 4 bases and J by 2 bases, leaving 14 bases between them. This CDR3 has 15 residues. The CDR3 loop reads CASSSVGRKQETQYF. CDR3 in DNA: TGTGCCAGCAGCTCGGTTGGAAGGAAACAAGAGACCCAGTACTTC.

CDR3 in DNA: TGTGCCTGGAGTTCCGACAGGGTCGGGTCACCCCTCCACTTT. Translated: CAWSSDRVGSPLHF. The chain uses TRBV30 and TRBJ1-6; 7 bases map to TRBD1. The CDR3 loop spans 14 amino acids. In germline, CDR1 is GTSNPN, CDR2 SVGIG (reference sequence). The trim removed 2 bases at V and 10 bases at J, leaving 8 bases unmatched.

V and J are TRBV9 and TRBJ2-1; 9 bases fit TRBD1. Germline V gene lookup returns CDR1 SGDLS and CDR2 YYNGEE. After removal of 2 bases from V and 3 bases from J, the junction contained 0 bases not matched to a gene. CDR3 length: 14 amino acids. The DNA for the CDR3 is TGTGCCAGCAGCGTGACAGGGGGCTACAATGAGCAGTTCTTC. This codes for CASSVTGGYNEQFF.

The chain carries TRBV30 and TRBJ2-7, with 9 bases fitting TRBD1. This CDR3 comprises 12 residues. Germline V CDR1 and CDR2: GTSNPN, SVGIG (reference sequence). V shed 5 bases, J shed 3 bases, and the junction held 2 bases outside the gene matches. The CDR3 spells CAWGGQGYEQYF. The CDR3 coding sequence is TGTGCCTGGGGGGGACAGGGCTACGAGCAGTACTTC.

The chain has TRBV29-1 and TRBJ2-3; 8 bases are shared with TRBD1. The trim removed 7 bases at V and 5 bases at J, leaving 11 bases unmatched. Germline CDR1 reads SQVTM; CDR2 reads ANQGSEA. The CDR3 has 14 residues. The DNA for the CDR3 is TGCAGCGCGCTGCGAGCTGACAGGGGAGATACGCAGTATTTT. It is translated as CSALRADRGDTQYF.

This clone was observed a few times. The CDR3 DNA reads as TGTGCCAGCAGTGCACGTATTAATGAGCAGTTCTTC. It codes for CASSARINEQFF. The V gene is TRBV2, the J gene TRBJ2-1; D not resolved. The CDR3 spans 12 residues. Trimming removed 4 bases at V and 7 bases at J, with 8 bases between. Per germline, CDR1 SNHLY and CDR2 FYNNEI.

V gene TRBV30 combines with J gene TRBJ1-4; D remains unclear. The V end was cut by 0 bases, the J end by 8 bases, with 7 bases between. The CDR3 covers 12 residues. The germline V gene has CDR1 GTSNPN and CDR2 SVGIG (reference sequence). The DNA of the CDR3 is TGTGCCTGGAGTGTACTCGGGGAAAAACTGTTTTTT. Its protein is CAWSVLGEKLFF. Based on the CDR3 plus reference TRBV30 and TRBJ1-4, the full variable domain is SQTIHQWPATLVQPVGSPLSLECTVEGTSNPNLYWYRQAAGRGLQLLFYSVGIGQISSEVPQNLSASRPQDRQFILSSKKLLLSDSGFYLCAWSVLGEKLFFGSGTQLSVL.

This clone occurred a few times. V is TRBV18 and J is TRBJ2-7, with D perhaps matching TRBD1 or TRBD2 (5 bases each). The germline V and J ends were trimmed by 0 bases and 2 bases, with 11 bases remaining between them. The germline V gene encodes CDR1 KGHSH and CDR2 LQKENI. This CDR3 contains 15 residues. The CDR3: CASSPPSTGPYEQYF. CDR3 nucleotide sequence: TGTGCCAGCTCACCACCGTCGACGGGACCCTACGAGCAGTACTTC.

The rearrangement uses TRBV28 and TRBJ2-3; TRBD1 agrees at 10 bases. The junction had 8 bases not matched to a gene; V was cut back by 7 bases and J by 7 bases. Germline CDR1 and CDR2: MDHEN and SYDVKM. The CDR3 is made up of 14 amino acids. CDR3 region: CASIPGQGPNTQYF. The CDR3 DNA is TGTGCCAGCATACCGGGACAGGGGCCAAATACGCAGTATTTT.

The chain uses TRBV7-2 and TRBJ2-7; D gene unclear. Germline V lookup: CDR1 SGHTA, CDR2 FQGNSA. This CDR3 is built from 13 residues. V lost 2 bases and J lost 3, with 8 bases in between. For the CDR3, the DNA is TGTGCCAGCAGCTTACCCAGTATCTACGAGCAGTACTTC. Its translation is CASSLPSIYEQYF.

V usage is TRBV30 and J usage is TRBJ2-1; weak D call: TRBD1 (6 bases). The CDR3 has 13 amino acids. CDR1 and CDR2 from the germline V gene are GTSNPN and SVGIG (reference sequence). Trimming cost V 5 bases and J 7 bases, with 15 bases left between them. The CDR3 DNA reads TGTGCCTGGGCTGACCTAAGGGGGAATGAGCAGTTCTTC. Translating gives CAWADLRGNEQFF.

V and J are TRBV5-6 and TRBJ2-2, with TRBD2 matching over 8 bases. V was clipped by 4 bases and J by 2 bases; unmatched bases: 7. The CDR3 covers 16 residues. Germline CDR1 is SGHDT and CDR2 is YYEEEE. The CDR3 sequence is CASSRKRGPNTGELFF. In DNA, the CDR3 is TGTGCCAGCAGCAGGAAGCGGGGGCCAAACACCGGGGAGCTGTTTTTT.

The chain uses TRBV5-1 and TRBJ1-1, with D maybe TRBD1 (6 bases). In germline, CDR1 is SGHRS, CDR2 YFSETQ. CDR3 length equals 14 residues. The ends were cut back, 7 bases at V and 1 base at J, with 14 bases in the middle. CDR3 DNA: TGCGCCAGCGGACTACTACAGGGGAACACTGAAGCTTTCTTT. Translated, it gives CASGLLQGNTEAFF. The whole variable domain, filled in from reference TRBV5-1 and TRBJ1-1, reads KAGVTQTPRYLIKTRGQQVTLSCSPISGHRSVSWYQQTPGQGLQFLFEYFSETQRNKGNFPGRFSGRQFSNSRSEMNVSTLELGDSALYLCASGLLQGNTEAFFGQGTRLTVV.